This TCR beta chain was profiled in a study of control samples from healthy donors and cancer patients. The germline V and J ends were trimmed by 2 bases and 7 bases, with 13 bases remaining between them. This CDR3 has 15 amino acids. The germline gives CDR1 SGDLS, CDR2 YYNGEE. Clones were read by immunoSEQ multiplex PCR, and TCRdb kept only the in-frame ones, dropping some. The sample gives about 230,000 clones, around 79% of which show up once; roughly 15% is in the top ten. The V call is TRBV9, the J call TRBJ1-6, with D possibly being TRBD1 (5 bases). Source material: PBMCs. The TCR comes from a woman in her sixties with lung cancer. The CDR3 loop reads CASSVDPKGNSPLHF. As DNA, the CDR3 is TGTGCCAGCAGCGTCGACCCCAAGGGGAATTCACCCCTCCACTTT. Based on the CDR3 plus reference TRBV9 and TRBJ1-6, the full variable domain is DSGVTQTPKHLITATGQRVTLRCSPRSGDLSVYWYQQSLDQGLQFLIQYYNGEERAKGNILERFSAQQFPDLHSELNLSSLELGDSALYFCASSVDPKGNSPLHFGNGTRLTVT.